This section outlines one T cell receptor beta chain sequence together with its context. This clone appeared a single time. It lacks a known antigen. One base away there is no much larger clone; base qualities are not given. This sample stems from a study of blood T cell repertoires in COVID-19 (dated by TCRdb to the early 2020s). Study-level background: Samples from collaborators originated in the United States, Italy and Spain and spanned both the acute and convalescent phases of COVID-19. The material from the prospective study consisted of cDNA or gDNA derived from T cells, B-cell-depleted T cells, or PBMCs. Deeply sampled blood TCRbeta repertoires from subjects exposed to, actively infected with, or recovered from COVID-19 were included in the dataset. A freely available public database, intended as a resource for researchers studying the immune response to SARS-CoV-2, is where the repertoires were released. Samples were obtained from the ongoing ImmuneRACE study (first 160 participants) and from over 1,000 subjects provided by 6 global collaborators. Nearly every sample came with metadata listing a de-identified subject ID, COVID-19 status, age in years and sex. Where available, HLA class I and class II types were obtained from metadata supplied by the sample provider rather than from assay-based typing. Paper-wide results and their limitations: The quantity of clinical and demographic metadata differed by source and by participant and was supplied without curation.

Compared with germline, V lacks 0 bases and J lacks 2 bases; bases without a gene match: 4. CDR1 MGHRA and CDR2 YSYEKL are derived from the germline V gene. The CDR3 goes from the cysteine to the phenylalanine over 16 residues. The DNA shown is the 48-base CDR3, in frame from base 1. A second Seattle source provided samples from volunteer blood donors who had recovered from COVID-19. The collaborating institutions used their own protocols to collect whole blood in K2EDTA tubes. For TCRbeta analysis, collaborators shipped samples as frozen whole blood, isolated PBMCs, or DNA extracted from either of those sample types. TCRbeta CDR3 regions were amplified from genomic DNA using the immunoSEQ Assay, a bias-controlled multiplex PCR. The paper's processing steps were these. The number of nucleated cells in each sample was estimated from the amplification of reference gene primers within the assay. Sequence reads were collapsed and filtered to measure the absolute abundance of every unique TCRbeta CDR3 rearrangement. For each sample, productive Simpson clonality was calculated by taking the square root of Simpson's diversity index across productive rearrangements. As stored in TCRdb, this immuneACCESS dataset retains in-frame rearrangements with V and J assigned. A fraction of the clones does not appear; measured against another copy, unresolved V genes explain less than half of the discrepancy, and the remainder lacks a known reason. The V and J calls and clone size were taken over from that table, and D and trimming were inferred from the DNA. The sample table records fewer than 200,000 clones; roughly 84% of these occur just once. In total, the top ten clones hold around 1.2% of the sample.

Recombination joined TRBV4-1 with TRBJ2-3, with TRBD2 matching 8 junction bases. The clonotype originates from a man aged 60 to 69 who had recovered from COVID-19. Sequenced input: peripheral blood. CDR3 region: CASSQDSGGYTDTQYF. The nucleotides read TGCGCCAGCAGCCAAGATTCGGGAGGGTACACAGATACGCAGTATTTT.